Listed below are T cell receptor beta chains from one sample, sequenced in a study of control samples from healthy donors and cancer patients. Assay used: immunoSEQ multiplex PCR; TCRdb lists only in-frame clones, some missing. This table holds 150,000 to 200,000 clones, under 96% found once. Material for sequencing was blood. Receptor source: a woman aged 30 to 39 in good health. CDR3s include the opening cysteine and the closing phenylalanine or tryptophan. The D gene is left open where the match is weak. Expanded clones get a size class; other rows say once, few or many, or leave the size out.

abundance	v_gene	j_gene	d_gene	CDR3aa	CDR3nt
once	TRBV2	TRBJ2-3	NA	CANPPRSTDTQYF	TGTGCCAACCCCCCCCGGAGCACAGATACGCAGTATTTT
NA	TRBV2	TRBJ1-1	NA	CASLGNTEAFF	TGTGCGAGCCTAGGGAACACTGAAGCTTTCTTT
NA	TRBV7-8	TRBJ2-5	NA	CASSPEGTQYF	TGTGCCAGCAGCCCAGAAGGGACCCAGTACTTC
once	TRBV10-1	TRBJ2-1	TRBD1	CASSDGQGAYNEQFF	TGCGCCAGCAGTGACGGTCAGGGGGCCTACAATGAGCAGTTCTTC
NA	TRBV28	TRBJ2-3	TRBD2	CASSLSGRAGTQYF	TGTGCCAGCAGTTTGAGTGGGAGGGCGGGTACGCAGTATTTT
NA	TRBV19	TRBJ1-5	NA	CASRKSGSYGRNQPQHF	TGTGCCAGTAGAAAGTCAGGGTCTTATGGGCGCAATCAGCCCCAGCATTTT
NA	TRBV4-1	TRBJ2-7	NA	CASSQLALLVYEQYF	TGCGCCAGCAGCCAACTAGCACTTCTCGTATACGAGCAGTACTTC
NA	TRBV2	TRBJ1-1	TRBD1	CASGAGTGTEAFF	TGTGCCAGCGGAGCCGGGACAGGGACTGAAGCTTTCTTT
few	TRBV5-4	TRBJ2-2	TRBD1	CASRTATGGPNGELFF	TGTGCCAGCAGGACTGCGACAGGGGGCCCCAACGGGGAGCTGTTTTTT
NA	TRBV28	TRBJ1-5	TRBD1	CASSFGTGPSRLNQPQHF	TGTGCCAGCAGTTTCGGGACAGGGCCTTCGAGGTTGAATCAGCCCCAGCATTTT
NA	TRBV9	TRBJ2-1	TRBD2	CASSPPSGRGYNEQFF	TGTGCCAGCAGCCCTCCTAGCGGGAGGGGGTACAATGAGCAGTTCTTC
NA	TRBV28	TRBJ2-4	NA	CASSLFRELIKAKNIQYF	TGTGCCAGCAGTTTATTTAGGGAGCTAATCAAGGCCAAAAACATTCAGTACTTC
NA	TRBV28	TRBJ1-5	TRBD1	CASYGQALNQPQHF	TGTGCCAGCTACGGACAGGCGTTGAATCAGCCCCAGCATTTT
NA	TRBV13	TRBJ1-1	TRBD1	CASSQAGTGGRTEAFF	TGTGCCAGCAGCCAGGCCGGGACAGGGGGCCGAACTGAAGCTTTCTTT
NA	TRBV11-2	TRBJ1-2	NA	CASRATRAFPRDYGYTF	TGTGCCAGCAGGGCGACTCGGGCCTTCCCAAGGGACTATGGCTACACCTTC
NA	TRBV28	TRBJ2-7	NA	CASSSGQGGYEQYF	TGTGCCAGCAGCAGCGGCCAAGGGGGGTACGAGCAGTACTTC